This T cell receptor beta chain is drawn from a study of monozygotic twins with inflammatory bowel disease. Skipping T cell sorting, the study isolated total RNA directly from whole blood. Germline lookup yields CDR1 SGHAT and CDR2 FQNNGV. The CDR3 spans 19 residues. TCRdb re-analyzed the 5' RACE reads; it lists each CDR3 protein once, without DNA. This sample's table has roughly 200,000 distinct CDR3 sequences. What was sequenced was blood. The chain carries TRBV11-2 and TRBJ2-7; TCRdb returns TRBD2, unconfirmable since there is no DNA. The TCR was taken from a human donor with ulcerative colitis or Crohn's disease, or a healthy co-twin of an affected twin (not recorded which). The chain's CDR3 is CASSGPEELSGGFYYEQYF.